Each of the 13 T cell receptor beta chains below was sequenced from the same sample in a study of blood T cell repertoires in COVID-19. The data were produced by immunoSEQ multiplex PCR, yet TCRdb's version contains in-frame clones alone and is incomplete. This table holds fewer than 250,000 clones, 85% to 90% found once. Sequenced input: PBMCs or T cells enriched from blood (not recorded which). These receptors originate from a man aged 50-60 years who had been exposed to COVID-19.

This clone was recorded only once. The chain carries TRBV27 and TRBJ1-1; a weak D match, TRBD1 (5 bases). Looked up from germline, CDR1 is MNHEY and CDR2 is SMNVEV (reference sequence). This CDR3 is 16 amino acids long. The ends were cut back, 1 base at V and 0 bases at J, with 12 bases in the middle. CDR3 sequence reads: CASSLLGGGVNTEAFF. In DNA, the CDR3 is TGTGCCAGCAGTTTATTGGGGGGGGGAGTGAACACTGAAGCTTTCTTT.

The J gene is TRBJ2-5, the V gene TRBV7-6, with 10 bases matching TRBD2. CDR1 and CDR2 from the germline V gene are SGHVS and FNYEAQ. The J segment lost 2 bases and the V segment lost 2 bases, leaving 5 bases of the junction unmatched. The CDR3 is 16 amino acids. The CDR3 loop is CASSLTLAGGQETQYF. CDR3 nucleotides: TGTGCCAGCAGCTTAACGTTAGCGGGGGGACAAGAGACCCAGTACTTC.

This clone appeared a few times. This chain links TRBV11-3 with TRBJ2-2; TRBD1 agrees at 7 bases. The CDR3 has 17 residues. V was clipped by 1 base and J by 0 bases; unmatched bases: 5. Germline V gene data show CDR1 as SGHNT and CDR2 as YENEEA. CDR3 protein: CASSLGDRITNTGELFF. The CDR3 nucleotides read TGTGCCAGCAGCTTAGGGGACAGAATTACGAACACCGGGGAGCTGTTTTTT.

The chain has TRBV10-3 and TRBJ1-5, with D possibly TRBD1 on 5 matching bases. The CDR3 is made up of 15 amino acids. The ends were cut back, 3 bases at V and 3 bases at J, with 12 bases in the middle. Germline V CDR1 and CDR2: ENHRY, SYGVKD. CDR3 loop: CAISESGGSNQPQHF. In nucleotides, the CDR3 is TGTGCCATCAGTGAATCCGGGGGTTCCAATCAGCCCCAGCATTTT.

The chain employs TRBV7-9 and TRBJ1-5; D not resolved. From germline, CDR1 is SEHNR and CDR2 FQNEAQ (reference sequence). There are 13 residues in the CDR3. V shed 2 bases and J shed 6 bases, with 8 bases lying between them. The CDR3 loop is CASSLHGPQPQHF. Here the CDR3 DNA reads TGTGCCAGCAGCTTACATGGCCCTCAGCCCCAGCATTTT.

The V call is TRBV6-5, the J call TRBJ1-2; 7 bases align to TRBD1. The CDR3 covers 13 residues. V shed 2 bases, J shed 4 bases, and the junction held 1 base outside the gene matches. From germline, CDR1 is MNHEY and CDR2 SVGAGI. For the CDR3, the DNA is TGTGCCAGCAGTTACAGGGACAGCTATGGCTACACCTTC. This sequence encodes CASSYRDSYGYTF.

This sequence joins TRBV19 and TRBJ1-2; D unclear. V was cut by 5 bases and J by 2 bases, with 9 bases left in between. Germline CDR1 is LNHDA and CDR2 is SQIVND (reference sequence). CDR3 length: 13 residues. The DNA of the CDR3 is TGTGCCAGTAGTGTTCCCCCGAACTATGGCTACACCTTC. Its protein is CASSVPPNYGYTF.

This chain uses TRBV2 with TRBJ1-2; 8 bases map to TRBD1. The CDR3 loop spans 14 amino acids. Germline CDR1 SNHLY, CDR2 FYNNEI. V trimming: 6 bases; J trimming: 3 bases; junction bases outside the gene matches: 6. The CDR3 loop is CASRPGGADYGYTF. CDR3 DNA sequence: TGTGCCAGCAGACCAGGGGGCGCGGACTATGGCTACACCTTC.

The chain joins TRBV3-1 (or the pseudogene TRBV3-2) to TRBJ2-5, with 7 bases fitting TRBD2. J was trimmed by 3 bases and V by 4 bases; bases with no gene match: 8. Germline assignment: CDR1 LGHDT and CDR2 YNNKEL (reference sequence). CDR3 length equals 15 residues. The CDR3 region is CASSLTAAGEETQYF. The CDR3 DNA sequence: TGTGCCAGCAGCCTCACGGCGGCGGGGGAAGAGACCCAGTACTTC.

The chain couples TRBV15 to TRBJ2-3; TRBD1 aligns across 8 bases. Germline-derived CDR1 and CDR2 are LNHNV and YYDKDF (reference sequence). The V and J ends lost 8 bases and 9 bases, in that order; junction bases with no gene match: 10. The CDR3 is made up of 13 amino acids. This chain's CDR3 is CATRTGPKETQYF. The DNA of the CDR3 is TGTGCCACCCGGACAGGGCCCAAGGAGACGCAGTATTTT. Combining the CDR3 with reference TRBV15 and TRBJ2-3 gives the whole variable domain DAMVIQNPRYQVTQFGKPVTLSCSQTLNHNVMYWYQQKSSQAPKLLFHYYDKDFNNEADTPDNFQSRRPNTSFCFLDIRSPGLGDTAMYLCATRTGPKETQYFGPGTRLTVL.

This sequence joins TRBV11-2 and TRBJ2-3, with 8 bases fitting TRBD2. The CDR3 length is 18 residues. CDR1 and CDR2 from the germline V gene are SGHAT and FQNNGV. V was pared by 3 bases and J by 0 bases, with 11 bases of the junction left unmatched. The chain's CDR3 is CASSFGRLAGYSTDTQYF. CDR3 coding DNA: TGTGCCAGCAGCTTTGGGAGGCTAGCGGGCTATAGCACAGATACGCAGTATTTT.

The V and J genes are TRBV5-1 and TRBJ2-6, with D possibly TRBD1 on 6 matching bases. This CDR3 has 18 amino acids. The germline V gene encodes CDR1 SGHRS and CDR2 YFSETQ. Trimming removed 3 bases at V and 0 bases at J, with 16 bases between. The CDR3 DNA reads TGCGCCAGCAGCTATACGACAGGCGGACCCTCTGGGGCCAACGTCCTGACTTTC. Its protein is CASSYTTGGPSGANVLTF.

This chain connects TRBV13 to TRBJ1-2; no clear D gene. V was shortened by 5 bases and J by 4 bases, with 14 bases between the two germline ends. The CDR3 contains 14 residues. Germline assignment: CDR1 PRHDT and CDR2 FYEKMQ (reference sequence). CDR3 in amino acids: CASSDSGRSYGYTF. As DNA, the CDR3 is TGTGCCAGCAGCGATTCGGGGAGGTCCTATGGCTACACCTTC.